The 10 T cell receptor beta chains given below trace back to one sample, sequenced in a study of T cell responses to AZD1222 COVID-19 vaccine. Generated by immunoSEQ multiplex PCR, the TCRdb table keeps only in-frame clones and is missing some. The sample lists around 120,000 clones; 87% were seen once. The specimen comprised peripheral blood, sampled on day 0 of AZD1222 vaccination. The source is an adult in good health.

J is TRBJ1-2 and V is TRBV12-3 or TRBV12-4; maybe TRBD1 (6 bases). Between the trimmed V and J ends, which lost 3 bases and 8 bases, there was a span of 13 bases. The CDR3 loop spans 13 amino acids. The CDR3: CASSLVWDTGYTF. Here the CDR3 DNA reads TGTGCCAGCAGTTTGGTATGGGACACGGGCTACACCTTC.

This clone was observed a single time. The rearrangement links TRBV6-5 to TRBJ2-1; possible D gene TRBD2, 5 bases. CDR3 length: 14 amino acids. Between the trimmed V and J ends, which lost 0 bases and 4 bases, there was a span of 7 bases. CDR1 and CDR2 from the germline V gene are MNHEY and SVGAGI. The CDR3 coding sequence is TGTGCCAGCAGTTACTCGAGGGTGTACAATGAGCAGTTCTTC. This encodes CASSYSRVYNEQFF.

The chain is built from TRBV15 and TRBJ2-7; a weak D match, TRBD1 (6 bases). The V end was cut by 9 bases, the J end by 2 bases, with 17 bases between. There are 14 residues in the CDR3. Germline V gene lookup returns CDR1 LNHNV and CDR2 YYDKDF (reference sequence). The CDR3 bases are TGTGCCACAAGAAGAACAGGGACCACCTACGAGCAGTACTTC. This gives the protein CATRRTGTTYEQYF.

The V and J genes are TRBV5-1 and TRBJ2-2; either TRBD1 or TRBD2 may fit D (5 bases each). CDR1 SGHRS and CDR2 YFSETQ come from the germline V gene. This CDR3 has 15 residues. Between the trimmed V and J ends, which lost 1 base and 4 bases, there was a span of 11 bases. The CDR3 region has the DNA TGCGCCAGCAGCTTGAACTTTGGGGGCACCGGGGAGCTGTTTTTT. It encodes CASSLNFGGTGELFF.

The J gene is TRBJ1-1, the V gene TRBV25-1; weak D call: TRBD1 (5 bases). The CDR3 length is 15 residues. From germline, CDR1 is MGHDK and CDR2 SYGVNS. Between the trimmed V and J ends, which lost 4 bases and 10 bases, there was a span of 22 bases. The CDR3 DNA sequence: TGTGCCAGCAGTGCCATCGTTGGGGCTTCGTACGGAGCTTTCTTT. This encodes CASSAIVGASYGAFF.

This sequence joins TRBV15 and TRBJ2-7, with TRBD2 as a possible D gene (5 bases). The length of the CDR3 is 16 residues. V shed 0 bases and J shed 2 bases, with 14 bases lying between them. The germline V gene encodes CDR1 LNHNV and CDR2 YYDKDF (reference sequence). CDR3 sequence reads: CATSRERGLPPYEQYF. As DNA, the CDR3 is TGTGCCACCAGCAGAGAGCGAGGACTGCCTCCCTACGAGCAGTACTTC.

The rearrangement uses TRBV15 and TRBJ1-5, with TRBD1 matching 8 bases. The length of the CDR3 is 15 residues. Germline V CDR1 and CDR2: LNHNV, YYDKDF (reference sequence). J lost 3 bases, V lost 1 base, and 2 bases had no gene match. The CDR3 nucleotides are TGTGCCACCAGCAGAGCCAGGGGGCTCAATCAGCCCCAGCATTTT. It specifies CATSRARGLNQPQHF.

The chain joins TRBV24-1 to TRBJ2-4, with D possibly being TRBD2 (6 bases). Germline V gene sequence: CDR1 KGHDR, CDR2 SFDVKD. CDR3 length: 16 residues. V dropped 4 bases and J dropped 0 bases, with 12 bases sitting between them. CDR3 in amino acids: CATSDNGGTAKNIQYF. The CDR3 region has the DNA TGTGCCACCAGTGACAACGGGGGAACAGCCAAAAACATTCAGTACTTC.

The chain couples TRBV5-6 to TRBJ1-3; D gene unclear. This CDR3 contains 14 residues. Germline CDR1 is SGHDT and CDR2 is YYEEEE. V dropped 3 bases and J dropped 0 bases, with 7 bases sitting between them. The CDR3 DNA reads TGTGCCAGCAGCTCCCCGGGCTCTGGAAACACCATATATTTT. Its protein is CASSSPGSGNTIYF. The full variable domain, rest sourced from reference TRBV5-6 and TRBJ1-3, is DAGVTQSPTHLIKTRGQQVTLRCSPKSGHDTVSWYQQALGQGPQFIFQYYEEEERQRGNFPDRFSGHQFPNYSSELNVNALLLGDSALYLCASSSPGSGNTIYFGEGSWLTVV.

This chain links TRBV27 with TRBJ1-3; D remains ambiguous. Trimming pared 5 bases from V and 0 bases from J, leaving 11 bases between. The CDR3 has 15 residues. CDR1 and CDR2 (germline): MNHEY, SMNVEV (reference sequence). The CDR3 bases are TGTGCCAGCAGTCCGAGGGAGAGCTCTGGAAACACCATATATTTT. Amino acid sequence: CASSPRESSGNTIYF.